Each of the 9 T cell receptor beta chains below was sequenced from the same sample in a study of cytomegalovirus exposure and HLA in healthy donors. The PCR used 60 Vbeta and 13 Jbeta primers. TCRdb keeps only in-frame clones here, not all; method: immunoSEQ multiplex PCR. The data show fewer than 100,000 clones, and the top ten clones hold about 0.61%. The sequencing sample was made of PBMCs. Every receptor here comes from a man aged 45-65 years in good health and CMV-seronegative.

The chain links TRBV28 to TRBJ1-2, with 7 bases matching TRBD1. The CDR3 runs to 15 residues. Germline V gene data show CDR1 as MDHEN and CDR2 as SYDVKM. V shed 4 bases and J 4 bases; nucleotides not matched to a gene: 9. The chain's CDR3 is CASSSTGAGSYGYTF. The CDR3 bases are TGTGCCAGCAGTTCCACAGGGGCAGGAAGCTATGGCTACACCTTC.

The chain couples TRBV10-3 to TRBJ1-5, with a weak D call TRBD1 (6 bases). Germline values: CDR1 ENHRY, CDR2 SYGVKD. Trimming removed 6 bases at V and 3 bases at J, with 15 bases between. The CDR3 length is 15 residues. The CDR3 loop reads CAIRQGILPNQPQHF. CDR3 sequence (DNA): TGTGCCATCAGACAGGGCATTCTGCCCAATCAGCCCCAGCATTTT.

This sequence joins TRBV6-6 and TRBJ1-1, with D tentatively TRBD1 (5 bases). This CDR3 has 15 amino acids. With 2 bases removed from V and 1 base from J, the gap between germline ends came to 11 bases. The germline V gene has CDR1 MNHNY and CDR2 SVGAGI (reference sequence). The CDR3 is CASSYVGGGNTEAFF. The DNA of the CDR3 is TGTGCCAGCAGTTACGTCGGGGGGGGGAACACTGAAGCTTTCTTT.

The chain uses TRBV9 and TRBJ1-2, with D uncertain. The CDR3 is made up of 14 amino acids. Looked up from germline, CDR1 is SGDLS and CDR2 is YYNGEE. Deletions cut 8 bases from V and 2 bases from J, with 16 bases between. As DNA, the CDR3 is TGTGCCAGTGGGCCGAGGGAACGGAACTATGGCTACACCTTC. Translating gives CASGPRERNYGYTF.

The rearrangement joins TRBV9 to TRBJ2-2; D ambiguous. The CDR3 totals 12 residues. V was pared by 0 bases and J by 13 bases, with 10 bases between. Germline lookup yields CDR1 SGDLS and CDR2 YYNGEE. The CDR3 sequence is CASSVVTGWLFF. In DNA, the CDR3 is TGTGCCAGCAGCGTAGTTACCGGGTGGCTGTTTTTT.

The rearrangement links TRBV10-3 to TRBJ1-1, with D unclear. Trimming left V 3 bases short and J 1 base short, with 15 bases between. Germline V lookup: CDR1 ENHRY, CDR2 SYGVKD. This CDR3 has 16 residues. DNA for the CDR3: TGTGCCATCAGTGACCCCATACGTGGCTCGAACACTGAAGCTTTCTTT. It specifies CAISDPIRGSNTEAFF.

The rearrangement uses TRBV18 and TRBJ2-7, with TRBD2 matching 8 bases. The V gene end was trimmed by 1 base and the J gene end by 1 base; junction bases not matched to a gene: 6. The CDR3 contains 16 residues. Germline V gene data show CDR1 as KGHSH and CDR2 as LQKENI. CDR3 DNA sequence: TGTGCCAGCTCACCACGGCCGGGACTAGGGTCCTACGAGCAGTACTTC. Residues: CASSPRPGLGSYEQYF.

The J gene is TRBJ1-1, the V gene TRBV19, with 7 nucleotides matching TRBD1. The CDR3 is made up of 14 amino acids. The germline CDR1 and CDR2 sequences are LNHDA and SQIVND (reference sequence). Trimming removed 6 bases from V and 5 bases from J; junction bases left unmatched: 9. The DNA for the CDR3 is TGTGCCAGTAGACCAACAGGGGCCGGGACTGAAGCTTTCTTT. As protein: CASRPTGAGTEAFF.

The chain links TRBV5-1 to TRBJ2-1; tentatively, D is TRBD1 (5 bases). The germline V gene encodes CDR1 SGHRS and CDR2 YFSETQ. The CDR3 spans 15 residues. The germline V and J ends were trimmed by 0 bases and 6 bases, with 13 bases remaining between them. The CDR3 here is CASSLVQGSRNEQFF. The CDR3 DNA is TGCGCCAGCAGCTTGGTGCAGGGCTCTCGCAATGAGCAGTTCTTC. Combining the CDR3 with reference TRBV5-1 and TRBJ2-1 gives the whole variable domain KAGVTQTPRYLIKTRGQQVTLSCSPISGHRSVSWYQQTPGQGLQFLFEYFSETQRNKGNFPGRFSGRQFSNSRSEMNVSTLELGDSALYLCASSLVQGSRNEQFFGPGTRLTVL.